This TCR beta chain stems from a study of blood T cell repertoires in COVID-19. In germline, CDR1 is MDHEN, CDR2 SYDVKM. The CDR3 is made up of 13 amino acids. Trimming took 6 bases from V and 3 from J, leaving 11 bases between them. The data were produced by immunoSEQ multiplex PCR, yet TCRdb's version contains in-frame clones alone and is incomplete. This table holds around 100,000 clones, approximately 84% found once. The chain is built from TRBV28 and TRBJ1-2; weak D call: TRBD1 (6 bases). This TCR was recovered from a man aged 60 to 75 with acute or convalescent COVID-19. Sequencing input: peripheral blood. CDR3 sequence: CASSQGHHYGYTF. The CDR3 DNA follows: TGTGCCAGCAGCCAGGGGCATCACTATGGCTACACCTTC.